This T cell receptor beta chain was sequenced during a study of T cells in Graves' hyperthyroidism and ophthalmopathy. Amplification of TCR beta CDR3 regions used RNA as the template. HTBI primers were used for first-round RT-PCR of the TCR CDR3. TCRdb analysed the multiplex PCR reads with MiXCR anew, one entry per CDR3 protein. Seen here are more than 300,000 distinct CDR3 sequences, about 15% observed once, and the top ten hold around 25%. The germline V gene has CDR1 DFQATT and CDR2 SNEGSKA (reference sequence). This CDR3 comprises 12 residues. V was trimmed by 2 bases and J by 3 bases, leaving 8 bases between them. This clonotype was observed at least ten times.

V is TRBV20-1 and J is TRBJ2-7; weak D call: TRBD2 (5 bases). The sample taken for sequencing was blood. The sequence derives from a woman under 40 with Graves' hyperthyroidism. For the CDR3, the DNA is TGCAGTGCTAGACCTGGGAGCTACGAGCAGTACTTC. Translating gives CSARPGSYEQYF.